Ten or more counts support the clone carrying this TCR beta chain. This sample was included in a study of T-cell reconstitution after alpha-beta-depleted transplantation in children. For TCRbeta, the library was prepared with unique molecular identifiers. One entry per CDR3 protein results from TCRdb running MiXCR on the PCR reads. The table has 360,000 or so distinct CDR3 sequences, around 21% seen once. V gave up 4 bases and J gave up 0 bases, with 14 bases separating them. The germline CDR1 and CDR2 sequences are SGDLS and YYNGEE. This CDR3 comprises 17 residues. This material consisted of PBMCs from the stem cell graft donor, taken from the stem cell graft. J is TRBJ2-6 and V is TRBV9; D gene unclear. The sequence was obtained from a human donor who donated a stem cell graft to a child with acute myeloid leukemia. The CDR3 sequence is CASSTQPPDSGANVLTF. DNA of the CDR3: TGTGCCAGCAGCACACAACCCCCAGACTCTGGGGCCAACGTCCTGACTTTC.